This TCR beta chain was recorded in a study of blood T cell repertoires in COVID-19. The overall study: Acute and convalescent COVID-19 samples came from the United States, Italy and Spain. PBMCs, B-cell-depleted T cells, or T cells were the source of the cDNA or gDNA that made up the material.

Germline trimming cut 3 bases from V and 3 bases from J; bases unmatched to any gene: 6. The V gene's germline CDR1 is LNHDA and CDR2 SQIVND (reference sequence). The CDR3 covers 15 residues. In its sample, this clone was seen once. Authors' processing steps: How many nucleated cells were present was estimated from reference gene primer amplification. Only in-frame clones appear in the TCRdb table, and some are missing; sequencing was by immunoSEQ multiplex PCR. That table is the source of V, J and clone size, and D and trimming were worked out from the DNA. The sample contains 90,000 to 120,000 clones, less than 90% of which appear only once.

The receptor was isolated from a human donor in a cohort sampled during active COVID-19. Input material: peripheral blood. The chain joins TRBV19 to TRBJ1-2, with TRBD1 matching over 8 bases. CDR3 sequence reads: CASSIARGQDYGYTF. DNA for the CDR3: TGTGCCAGTAGTATCGCGCGGGGACAGGACTATGGCTACACCTTC.